What follows is one T cell receptor (beta chain) and its context. There is no known antigen for this receptor. The sample holds no much larger clone one base away, and base qualities are not on file. From the cysteine up to the phenylalanine, the CDR3 has a length of 14 residues. Just the 42-base CDR3 DNA is kept, in frame starting at base 1. In the germline V gene, CDR1 corresponds to KGHSH and CDR2 to LQKENI. V lost 2 bases and J lost 4 bases; the stretch between them is 9 bases long. This specimen comes from a study of shared clonotypes between healthy human individuals (TCRdb year 2020). Regarding the complete study: Three men and a couple of women, aged 18 to 49 years, made up the cohort. Leukapheresis yielded between about 0.94 and 8.9 billion PBMCs per donor. Blood TCR repertoires of a handful of healthy adults were deeply sequenced to estimate repertoire size and the extent of clonotype sharing between individuals. To increase sequencing depth and limit assay-specific biases, TCR repertoire library preparation and sequencing were carried out by different laboratories using diverse techniques. For each donor, three plates each were used for CD4 naive and CD4 memory, two plates were used for CD8 naive, and one plate was used for CD8 memory. Results the study describes overall, beyond this receptor: The small number of donors limited the genetic and exposure-history diversity represented. Naive subsets generally had larger estimated clonotype richness than memory subsets. Incomplete sequencing was indicated by rarefaction of sorted-subset datasets, despite the large sequencing depth. Pairwise subsampling indicated that sequencing depth was expected to affect the degree of clonotype sharing among donors. Compared with non-shared clonotypes, clonotypes shared by all four sorted-subset donors had higher generation probabilities. Only blood was sampled, and tissue TCR repertoires likely differ from those in blood. About 5% of naive CD4, 3.5% of naive CD8, 2.3% of memory CD4, and approximately 0.39% of memory CD8 clonotypes were shared across a handful of donors.

Using the deep immunoSEQ assay, multiplex PCR amplified TCR CDR3 regions from genomic DNA. Genomic DNA extracted from each cell subset was distributed evenly over all wells of several immunoSEQ 96-well plates, and each plate served as one replicate. Each replicate PCR for sorted subsets received roughly 0.2 ug genomic DNA, equal to roughly 33,000 T cell genomes. The purified libraries were quantified using a Qubit 3.0 fluorometer, sized with a Bioanalyzer 2100, and then quantified again using the KAPA Library Quantification kit. A separate single-read 150-cycle Illumina NextSeq 550 flow cell was used to sequence each immunoSEQ 96-well plate. In the authors' own workflow: Because the immunoSEQ output held only junctional sequences and lacked quality scores, the filtering could not match the filtering applied to full-length reads. To assign V/J genes and CDR3, sequences were annotated using PyIR, a Python wrapper for IgBLAST v1.9, with IMGT germline references. Reads were removed for weak V/J assignments (E-value above 1e-6), missing CDR3, stop codons, out-of-frame junctions, or ambiguous translated residues. A V3J clonotype was defined by an identical inferred V gene, J gene, and CDR3 amino acid sequence. Percentage overlap between repertoires was computed as shared unique clonotypes divided by the size of the smaller repertoire. RTK rarefaction, the Chao1 estimator, and Recon v2.1 estimates of unobserved clonotypes were used to assess repertoire richness. Generation probabilities were computed with OLGA for all TCRbeta clonotypes obtained by the gDNA method from four donors. The source is immuneACCESS, and TCRdb retained only in-frame sequences with V and J called. Part of the clones is not carried over; for the studies checked, unresolved V genes explain less than half of this, and the remainder is unexplained. The V and J calls and clone size were taken over from that table, and D and trimming were inferred from the DNA. This sample has 2 million to 2.5 million clones in its table, and about nine tenths of those were observed once. The ten top clones hold around 0.38% of the sample.

Donors were healthy HIV-negative adults with no recently reported acute infections or vaccinations. Only Caucasian adults living in Nashville, Tennessee, USA were represented among the donors. CD4+ T cells were enriched by magnetic negative selection; naive cells were then positively selected on CD45RA, and the negative fraction formed the memory subset. Blood was obtained by leukapheresis, after which PBMCs were separated by Ficoll-Histopaque density gradient centrifugation and cryopreserved in liquid nitrogen vapor phase. Purity and quantity of every magnetically sorted T cell population were checked by analytical flow cytometry. Each sorted fraction had its genomic DNA isolated and then quantified by UV absorbance on a Nanodrop 2000c.

This receptor was identified in a man younger than 35 in good health. Some clones in this sample may be carry-over from other donors' samples. The material sequenced was naive CD4+ T cells from PBMCs. The cell subset or site label here, explained by the study, means: CD45RA+ positively selected. The chain is encoded by TRBV18 joined to TRBJ2-1, with no reliable assignment of the D segment. The bases read TGTGCCAGCTCACCAGGCAGTAAGTACAATGAGCAGTTCTTC. Translated, it gives CASSPGSKYNEQFF.